This TCR beta chain was recorded in a study of cytomegalovirus exposure and HLA in healthy donors (dated by TCRdb to 2017 to 2019). Regarding the study in general: According to an earlier analysis of 587 of the donors, roughly 180 million T cells yielded 117 million unique TCR beta sequences and approximately 280 Gb of sequence data. An early release that covered about 600 HLA-typed donors contained 250 to 350 gigabases of sequencing data and roughly 84 million unique TCR sequences. Of the 398 genotyped donors, approximately 82% fell in the genetic ancestry cluster associated with self-reported Caucasian donors. The study aimed to test whether signatures of past pathogen exposure could be identified by cataloging public T cell receptors. Using immunosequencing, the study profiled T cell repertoires from roughly 650 subjects and related those repertoires to cytomegalovirus serostatus. Along with the approximately 700-subject first cohort, a separate validation cohort of around 120 different subjects was used. High-throughput TCR immunosequencing, statistical association of individual TCRs with disease status, and machine learning were combined to predict cytomegalovirus infection status. In a later analysis, previously published TCR beta repertoires from more than 500 donors were re-analyzed and high-resolution HLA genotyping was added so that TCR occurrence patterns could be studied. In the later analysis, no new phenotypic data were used to find candidate immune exposures; instead, reliance was placed on TCR beta sequences and their occurrence across donors. In an earlier analysis of 587 of the donors, high-throughput TCR beta sequencing was used to judge whether each TCR beta V gene segment behaved as functional or pseudogenic. Donor age, sex, ethnicity and CMV serostatus were compiled alongside the repertoire data. A later genetic analysis took genome-wide SNP genotypes for 398 of the 666 donors and used that subset as a discovery cohort. All discovery cohort repertoires had been generated using a single sequencing platform. HLA typing included class I and class II loci at four-digit resolution. Typing coverage varied by locus: roughly 620-630 donors for A, B, C, DRB1 and DQB1; roughly 520 for DQA1; more than 600 for DPA1; more than 450 for DPB1. Four to six DR-DQ haplotypes were handled as single units for association and clustering, since linkage in the cohort was strong. Among some 400 genotyped donors of the cohort, an average of approximately 230,000 unique TCR beta nucleotide sequences were sequenced per donor, roughly a sixth of them non-productive.

Paper-wide results and their limitations: Immune exposure information for the cohort was limited to CMV serostatus. When HLA alleles, especially DR and DQ, strongly co-occurred, attributing TCR associations to individual alleles was difficult. A later analysis found that TCR association rates varied across HLA loci, with DRB1 alleles showing the most associated TCRs and HLA-C alleles the fewest. Some IMGT-functional V segments, including TRBV6-2 and TRBV6-3, could not be distinguished by the 87-base-pair reads and were therefore excluded. In a later analysis, about 16,000 TCR beta sequences were associated with specific HLA alleles at a false discovery rate of 0.05. The classifier was reported to diagnose cytomegalovirus status with high specificity and sensitivity in both the original cohort and the validation cohort. Presence/absence analyses assumed roughly uniform sequencing depth across donors, an assumption that may not hold. A later analysis found that HLA-associated TCR beta chains were more clonally expanded and had lower generation probabilities than equally common non-associated chains. Because HLA typing was missing for some donors at each locus, association tests included only the typed subset. The study gave a list of over 150 TCR beta chains associated with cytomegalovirus. A later genetic analysis associated a missense DCLRE1C variant with V-gene and J-gene trimming of TCR beta chains, and an independent cohort replicated the association. According to a later genetic analysis, donors in an Asian-associated ancestry cluster had fewer N-insertions in productive TCRs than the approximately 630-donor mean. A later analysis found that most CMV-associated TCR beta chains appeared HLA-restricted, with HLA associations seemingly driven largely by CMV exposure. In this cohort, only TCR beta chains were sequenced, and detectable features were limited by the absence of alpha or paired-chain data. A cluster of highly shared sequence variants was judged likely to represent a technical artifact of the sequencing pipeline. A later analysis reported that several top co-occurrence clusters appeared linked to parvovirus B19, influenza, CMV and Epstein-Barr virus. Most TCR sequences were observed very rarely across donors, whereas some public TCRs were present in many individuals. A further reported finding was that TCR beta sequences accurately predicted the HLA-A and HLA-B alleles for most subjects in the first cohort. Three of the identified cytomegalovirus-associated TCR beta chains were confirmed in vitro to be specific for cytomegalovirus antigens. The earlier analysis of some 560 of the donors excluded roughly 17 rarely observed V segments, including chromosome 9 orphons, because counts were too low. Broadly in line with IMGT annotations, most TCR beta V segments showed up in productive rearrangements about 87% or about 30% of the time in an earlier analysis of several hundred of the donors. Linkage disequilibrium might explain the correlated functional status among segregating V segments, but an unknown experimental factor could not be ruled out. The authors suggested that the approach could potentially be generalized to other disease states and immunological phenotypes.

V and J are truncated by 3 bases and 7 bases respectively, leaving an intervening sequence of 18 bases. Per the germline V gene (reference sequence), LNHDA is the CDR1 and SQIVND is the CDR2. Its CDR3 holds 16 amino acids, cysteine through phenylalanine. CDR3 DNA is the only sequence kept; it has 48 bases, read in frame from the first base. The cohort was made up of under 800 healthy bone marrow donors. At the time of sampling, all cohort members were nominally healthy, though unrecorded immune exposures were likely present. The donor was CMV seronegative and belonged to the group of more than 300 seronegative cohort members. A peripheral blood sample was provided by each donor, and peripheral blood mononuclear cells were used for TCR beta sequencing. Genomic DNA extraction from the blood cell samples was performed with the Qiagen DNeasy Blood Extraction Kit. As for this clone: The antigen it binds to is not known. Within one base of it there is no much larger clone, and no base qualities were kept.

Library preparation was by the immunoSEQ multiplex PCR assay. A mixture of 60 forward primers for TCR Vbeta segments and 13 reverse primers for TCR Jbeta segments was used in the multiplex PCR. A multiplex PCR assay on genomic DNA amplified the CDR3 region of rearranged TCR beta genes. Amplified TCR beta libraries were sequenced as 87-base-pair reads on the Illumina HiSeq System. The study's own analysis went as follows. A later analysis counted tens of millions of unique TCR beta chains across the 666 repertoires, and some 11 million of these chains were shared by at least two donors. A nearest-neighbor algorithm error-corrected the raw reads and collapsed the reads into unique sequences, merging closely related sequences to remove PCR and sequencing errors. V, D and J gene segments were assigned by aligning CDR3 sequences to IMGT reference sequences. For a sequence to be retained, at least a six-nucleotide match to both a V gene segment and a J gene segment was required. Rearrangements were called productive when the CDR3 lacked stop codons and stayed in frame with V and J; all others were non-productive. CDR3 was defined according to IMGT convention as the region running from the second conserved V-encoded cysteine to the conserved J-encoded phenylalanine. Sequences without an unambiguous match to a single V gene segment were excluded from the earlier analysis of a few hundred of the donors. In an earlier analysis of 587 of the donors, a V segment was called functional when productive rearrangements were above 56.7%, and segregating when the standard deviation between donors exceeded 5%. A statistical classification framework was developed to diagnose cytomegalovirus status using the catalog of TCR beta chain sequences. V and J gene assignment, in a later analysis, came from comparing TCR nucleotide sequences with IMGT/GENE-DB human TR gene sequences. Using the TCRdist pipeline, a later analysis assigned CDR3 sequences along with most-parsimonious VDJ recombination scenarios. In a later analysis, each TCR beta chain was defined by its CDR3 amino acid sequence together with its V-gene family, and reads without a unique V-gene family were excluded. To address suspected cross-contamination and a sequencing artifact, a later analysis removed a few hundred highly shared, low-generation-probability nucleotide sequences. In a later analysis, a clonal expansion index for each public chain was calculated from normalized within-repertoire ranks of inferred template counts. Generation probabilities in a later analysis came from a VDJ recombination model fitted to out-of-frame rearrangements, and those results were checked against IGoR. In a later analysis, TCR-TCR, TCR-HLA and TCR-CMV co-occurrence was scored with hypergeometric tests, and a repertoire-size bias correction was applied to TCR pairs. In a later analysis, false discovery rates were estimated by permuting HLA or CMV assignments 20 times. In a later analysis, co-occurring TCRs were grouped using DBSCAN, and TCRdist sequence similarity was added for clustering within HLA-allele-positive subsets. For co-occurrence clustering, repertoires with fewer than 30,000 or more than 120,000 public chains were excluded, along with roughly 5 repertoires with anomalous nucleotide sharing. Imported from immuneACCESS, the table was reduced by TCRdb to in-frame sequences with V and J called. These copies leave out some clones; in studies compared against another copy, an unresolved V gene accounts for under half, and the cause of the remainder is not known. V and J calls and clone size come straight from that table; D and trimming were deduced from the DNA. For this sample there are about 86,000 clones; about three quarters appear just once. About 8% of the sample goes to the ten largest clones.

The sequence joins TRBV19 to TRBJ2-2; TRBD2 is a weak D gene call, 7 bases matching. The TCR was taken from a man aged 55 to 70 in good health and CMV-seronegative. The sequencing sample was made of PBMCs. CDR3 loop: CASSIPGGGAVGELFF. The nucleotide sequence reads as follows: TGTGCCAGTAGTATCCCAGGAGGGGGGGCCGTCGGGGAGCTGTTTTTT.